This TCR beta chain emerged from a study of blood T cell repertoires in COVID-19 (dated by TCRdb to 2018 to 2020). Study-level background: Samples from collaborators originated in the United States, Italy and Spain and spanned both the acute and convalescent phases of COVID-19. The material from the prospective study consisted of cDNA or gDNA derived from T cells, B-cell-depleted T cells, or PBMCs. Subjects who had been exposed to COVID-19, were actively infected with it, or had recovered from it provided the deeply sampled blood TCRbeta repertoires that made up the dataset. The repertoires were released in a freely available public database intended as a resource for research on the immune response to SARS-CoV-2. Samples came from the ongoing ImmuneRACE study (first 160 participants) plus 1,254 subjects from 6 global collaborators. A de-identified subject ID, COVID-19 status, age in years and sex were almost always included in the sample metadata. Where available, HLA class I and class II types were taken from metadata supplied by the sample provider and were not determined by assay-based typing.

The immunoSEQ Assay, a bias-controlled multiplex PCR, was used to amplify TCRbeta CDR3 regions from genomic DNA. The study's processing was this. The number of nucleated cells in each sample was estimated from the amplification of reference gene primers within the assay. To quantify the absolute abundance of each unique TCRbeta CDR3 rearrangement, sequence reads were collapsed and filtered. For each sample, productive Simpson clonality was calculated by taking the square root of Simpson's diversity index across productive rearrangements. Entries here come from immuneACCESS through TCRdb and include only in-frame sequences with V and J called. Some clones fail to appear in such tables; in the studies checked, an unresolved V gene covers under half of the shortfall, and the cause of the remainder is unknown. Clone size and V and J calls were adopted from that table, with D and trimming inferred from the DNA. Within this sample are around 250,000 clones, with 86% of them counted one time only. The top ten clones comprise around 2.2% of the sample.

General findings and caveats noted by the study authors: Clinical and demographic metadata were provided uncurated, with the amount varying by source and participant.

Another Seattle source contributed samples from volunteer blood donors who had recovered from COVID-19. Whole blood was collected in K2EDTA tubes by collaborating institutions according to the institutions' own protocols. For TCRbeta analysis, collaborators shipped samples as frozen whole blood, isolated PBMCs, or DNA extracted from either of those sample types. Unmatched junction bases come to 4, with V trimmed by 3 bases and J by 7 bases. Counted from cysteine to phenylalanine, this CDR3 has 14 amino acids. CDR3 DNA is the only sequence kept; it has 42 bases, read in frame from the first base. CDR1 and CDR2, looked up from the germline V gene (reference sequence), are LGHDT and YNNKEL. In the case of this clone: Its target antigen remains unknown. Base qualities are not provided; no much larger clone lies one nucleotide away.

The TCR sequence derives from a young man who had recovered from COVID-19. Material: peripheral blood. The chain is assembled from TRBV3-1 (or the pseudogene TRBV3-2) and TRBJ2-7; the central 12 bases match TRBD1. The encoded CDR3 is CASSQGQGALEQYF. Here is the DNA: TGTGCCAGCAGCCAGGGACAGGGGGCGCTTGAGCAGTACTTC.